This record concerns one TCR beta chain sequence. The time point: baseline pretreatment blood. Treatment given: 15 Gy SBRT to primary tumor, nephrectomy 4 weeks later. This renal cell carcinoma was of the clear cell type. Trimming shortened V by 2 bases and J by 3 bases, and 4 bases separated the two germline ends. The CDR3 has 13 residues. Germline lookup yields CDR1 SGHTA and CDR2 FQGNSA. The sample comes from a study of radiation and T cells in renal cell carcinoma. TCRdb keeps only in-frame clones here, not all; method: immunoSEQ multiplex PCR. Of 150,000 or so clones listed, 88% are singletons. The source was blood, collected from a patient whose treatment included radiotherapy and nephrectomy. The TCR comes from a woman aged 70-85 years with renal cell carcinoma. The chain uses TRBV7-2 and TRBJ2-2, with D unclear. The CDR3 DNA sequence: TGTGCCAGCAGCTTAAGAGACACCGGGGAGCTGTTTTTT. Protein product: CASSLRDTGELFF.